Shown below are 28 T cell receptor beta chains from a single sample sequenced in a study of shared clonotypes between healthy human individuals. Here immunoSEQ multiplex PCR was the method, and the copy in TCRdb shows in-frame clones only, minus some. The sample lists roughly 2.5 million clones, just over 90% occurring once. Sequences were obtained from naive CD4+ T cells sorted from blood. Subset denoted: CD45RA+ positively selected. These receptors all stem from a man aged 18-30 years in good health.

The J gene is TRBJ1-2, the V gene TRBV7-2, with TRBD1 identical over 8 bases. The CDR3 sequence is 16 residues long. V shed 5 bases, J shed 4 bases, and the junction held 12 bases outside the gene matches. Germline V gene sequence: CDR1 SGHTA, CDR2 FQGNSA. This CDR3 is CASSKGQGPTIYGYTF. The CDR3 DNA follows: TGTGCCAGCAGCAAAGGACAGGGACCGACAATCTATGGCTACACCTTC.

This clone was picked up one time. CDR3 sequence: CASSIAPSGGAYEQYF. The CDR3 coding sequence is TGTGCCAGTAGTATCGCCCCTAGCGGGGGGGCATACGAGCAGTACTTC. The chain combines TRBV19 with TRBJ2-7; 12 bases are a match to TRBD2. V was clipped by 3 bases and J by 4 bases; unmatched bases: 7. This CDR3 is built from 16 residues. Per germline, CDR1 LNHDA and CDR2 SQIVND (reference sequence).

The CDR3 coding sequence is TGTGCCAGCAGCCAAAAGGGAGTGCAGGGTAATACCGGGGAGCTGTTTTTT. Translated, it gives CASSQKGVQGNTGELFF. The chain links TRBV7-3 to TRBJ2-2, with D perhaps assigned TRBD1 or TRBD2 (5 bases each). From germline, CDR1 is SGHTA and CDR2 FQGTGA. The V and J ends lost 5 bases and 5 bases respectively, with 21 bases between them. The CDR3 extends over 17 amino acids.

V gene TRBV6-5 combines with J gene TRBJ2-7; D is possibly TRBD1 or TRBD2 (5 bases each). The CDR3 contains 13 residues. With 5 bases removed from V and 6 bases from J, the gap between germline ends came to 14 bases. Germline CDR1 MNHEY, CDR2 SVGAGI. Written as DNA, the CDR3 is TGTGCCAGCAGTCAAGGGACGACTGCCGAGCAGTACTTC. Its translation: CASSQGTTAEQYF.

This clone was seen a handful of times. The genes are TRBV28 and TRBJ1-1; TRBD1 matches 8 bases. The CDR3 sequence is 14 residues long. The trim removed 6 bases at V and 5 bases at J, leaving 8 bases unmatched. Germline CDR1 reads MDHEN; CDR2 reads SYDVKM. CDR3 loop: CASRTGQASTEAFF. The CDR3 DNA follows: TGTGCCAGCAGGACGGGACAGGCCTCGACTGAAGCTTTCTTT.

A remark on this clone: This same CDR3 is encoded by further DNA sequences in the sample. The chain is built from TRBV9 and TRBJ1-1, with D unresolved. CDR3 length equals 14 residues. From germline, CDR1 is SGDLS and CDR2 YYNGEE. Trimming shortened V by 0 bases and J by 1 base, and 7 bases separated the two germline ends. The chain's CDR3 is CASSVAPTNTEAFF. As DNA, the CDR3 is TGTGCCAGCAGCGTAGCGCCAACGAACACTGAAGCTTTCTTT.

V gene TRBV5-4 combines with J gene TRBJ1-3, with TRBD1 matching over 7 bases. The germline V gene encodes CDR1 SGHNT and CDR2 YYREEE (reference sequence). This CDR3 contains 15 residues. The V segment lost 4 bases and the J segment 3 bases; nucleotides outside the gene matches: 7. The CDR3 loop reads CASSGGTANGNTIYF. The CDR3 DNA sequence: TGTGCCAGCAGCGGAGGGACAGCCAATGGAAACACCATATATTTT.

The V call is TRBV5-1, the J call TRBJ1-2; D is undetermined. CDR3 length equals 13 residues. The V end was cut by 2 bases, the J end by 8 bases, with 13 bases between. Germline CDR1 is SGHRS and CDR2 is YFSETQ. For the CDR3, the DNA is TGCGCCAGCAGCTTCCTGCTAGAGGAAGGCTACACCTTC. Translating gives CASSFLLEEGYTF.

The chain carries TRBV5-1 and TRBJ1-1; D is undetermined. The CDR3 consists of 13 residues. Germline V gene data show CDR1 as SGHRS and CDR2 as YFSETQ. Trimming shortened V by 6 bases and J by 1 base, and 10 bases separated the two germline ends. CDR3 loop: CASNGGQNTEAFF. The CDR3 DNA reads TGCGCCAGCAACGGTGGGCAGAACACTGAAGCTTTCTTT.

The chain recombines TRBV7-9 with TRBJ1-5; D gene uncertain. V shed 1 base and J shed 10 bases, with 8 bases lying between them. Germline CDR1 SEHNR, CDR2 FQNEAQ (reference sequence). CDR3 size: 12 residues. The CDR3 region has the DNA TGTGCCAGCAGCTTAGGCATCAGCCCCCAGCATTTT. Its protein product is CASSLGISPQHF.

The CDR3 here is CASSSGTSGASEQYF. In DNA, the CDR3 is TGTGCCAGCAGCTCCGGGACTAGCGGGGCCTCCGAGCAGTACTTC. This rearrangement joins TRBV7-2 to TRBJ2-7, with TRBD2 matching over 13 bases. The CDR3 totals 15 residues. Germline V gene data show CDR1 as SGHTA and CDR2 as FQGNSA. Losses at the gene ends were 4 bases for V and 6 bases for J; bases not matched to a gene: 6.

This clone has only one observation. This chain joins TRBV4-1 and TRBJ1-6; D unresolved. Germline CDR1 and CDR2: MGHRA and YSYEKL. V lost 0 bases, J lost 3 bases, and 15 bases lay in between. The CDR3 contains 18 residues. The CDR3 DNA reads TGCGCCAGCAGCCAAGACTCCCCCTACAGCTACTATAATTCACCCCTCCACTTT. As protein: CASSQDSPYSYYNSPLHF.

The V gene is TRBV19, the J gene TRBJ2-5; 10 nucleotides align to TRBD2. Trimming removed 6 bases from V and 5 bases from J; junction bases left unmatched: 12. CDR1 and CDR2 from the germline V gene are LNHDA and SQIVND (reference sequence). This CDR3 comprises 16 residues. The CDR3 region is CASSPTSGRQRETQYF. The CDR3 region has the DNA TGTGCCAGTAGCCCGACTAGCGGGCGACAAAGGGAGACCCAGTACTTC.

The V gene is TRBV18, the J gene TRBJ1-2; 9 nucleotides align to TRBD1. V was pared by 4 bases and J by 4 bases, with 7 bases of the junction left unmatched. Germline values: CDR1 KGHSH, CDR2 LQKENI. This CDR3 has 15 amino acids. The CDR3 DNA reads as TGTGCCAGCTCACACCGGACAGGGGAGGTCTATGGCTACACCTTC. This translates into CASSHRTGEVYGYTF.

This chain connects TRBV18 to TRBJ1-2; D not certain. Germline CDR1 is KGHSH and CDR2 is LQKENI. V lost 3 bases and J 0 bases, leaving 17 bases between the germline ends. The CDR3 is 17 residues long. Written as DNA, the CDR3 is TGTGCCAGCTCACCCCTTACCCTGACGGAGGCTAACTATGGCTACACCTTC. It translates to CASSPLTLTEANYGYTF.

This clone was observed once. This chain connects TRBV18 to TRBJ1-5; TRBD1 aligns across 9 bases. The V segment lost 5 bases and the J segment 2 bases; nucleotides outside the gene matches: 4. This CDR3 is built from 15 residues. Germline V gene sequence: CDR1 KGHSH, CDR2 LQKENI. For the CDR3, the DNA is TGTGCCAGCTCATCACAGGGGGCAGGCAATCAGCCCCAGCATTTT. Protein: CASSSQGAGNQPQHF.

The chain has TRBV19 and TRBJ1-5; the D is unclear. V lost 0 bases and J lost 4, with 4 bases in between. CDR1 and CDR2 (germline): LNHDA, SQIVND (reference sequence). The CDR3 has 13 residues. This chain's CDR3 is CASSIEHNQPQHF. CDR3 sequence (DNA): TGTGCCAGTAGTATAGAGCATAATCAGCCCCAGCATTTT. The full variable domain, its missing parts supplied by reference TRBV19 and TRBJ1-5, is DGGITQSPKYLFRKEGQNVTLSCEQNLNHDAMYWYRQDPGQGLRLIYYSQIVNDFQKGDIAEGYSVSREKKESFPLTVTSAQKNPTAFYLCASSIEHNQPQHFGDGTRLSIL.

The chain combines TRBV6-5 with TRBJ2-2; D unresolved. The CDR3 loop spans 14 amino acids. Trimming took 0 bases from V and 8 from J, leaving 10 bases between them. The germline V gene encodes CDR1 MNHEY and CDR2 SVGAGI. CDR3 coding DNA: TGTGCCAGCAGTTACTCGATGATAATTGGGGAGCTGTTTTTT. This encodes CASSYSMIIGELFF.

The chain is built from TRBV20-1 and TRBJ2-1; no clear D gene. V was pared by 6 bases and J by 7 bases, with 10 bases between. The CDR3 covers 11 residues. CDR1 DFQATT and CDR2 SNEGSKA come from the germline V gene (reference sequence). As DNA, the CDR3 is TGCAGTGCCCTGGTCGGGAATGAGCAGTTCTTC. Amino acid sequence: CSALVGNEQFF.

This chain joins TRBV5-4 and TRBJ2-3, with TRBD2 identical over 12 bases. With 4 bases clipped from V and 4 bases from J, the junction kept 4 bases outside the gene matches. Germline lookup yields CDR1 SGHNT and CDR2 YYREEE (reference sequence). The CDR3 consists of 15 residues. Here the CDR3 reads CASSTTSGGSDTQYF. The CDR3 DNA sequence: TGTGCCAGCAGCACGACTAGCGGGGGATCAGATACGCAGTATTTT.

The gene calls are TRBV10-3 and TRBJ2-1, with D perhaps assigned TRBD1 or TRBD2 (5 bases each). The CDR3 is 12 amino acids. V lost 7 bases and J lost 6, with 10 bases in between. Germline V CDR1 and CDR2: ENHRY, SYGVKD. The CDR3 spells CAIMGVGNEQFF. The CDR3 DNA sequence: TGTGCCATCATGGGGGTAGGCAATGAGCAGTTCTTC.

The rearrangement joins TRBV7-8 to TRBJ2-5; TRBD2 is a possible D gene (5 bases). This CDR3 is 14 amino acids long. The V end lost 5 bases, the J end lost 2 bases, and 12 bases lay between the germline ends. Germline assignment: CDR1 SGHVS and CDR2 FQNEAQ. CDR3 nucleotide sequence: TGTGCCAGCAGCCTAAGGAGGTTTCAAGAGACCCAGTACTTC. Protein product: CASSLRRFQETQYF. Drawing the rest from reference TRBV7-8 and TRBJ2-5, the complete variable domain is GAGVSQSPRYKVAKRGQDVALRCDPISGHVSLFWYQQALGQGPEFLTYFQNEAQLDKSGLPSDRFFAERPEGSVSTLKIQRTQQEDSAVYLCASSLRRFQETQYFGPGTRLLVL.

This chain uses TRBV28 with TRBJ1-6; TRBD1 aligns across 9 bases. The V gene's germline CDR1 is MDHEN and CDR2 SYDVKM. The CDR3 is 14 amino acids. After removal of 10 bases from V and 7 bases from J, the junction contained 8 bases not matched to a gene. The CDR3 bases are TGTGCCACCTCGACAGGGGGATTGAATTCACCCCTCCACTTT. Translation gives CATSTGGLNSPLHF.

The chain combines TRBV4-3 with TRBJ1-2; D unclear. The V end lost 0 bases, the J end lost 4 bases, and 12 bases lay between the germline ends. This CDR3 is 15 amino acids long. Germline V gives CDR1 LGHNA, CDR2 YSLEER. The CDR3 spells CASSQDRQITYGYTF. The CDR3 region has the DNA TGCGCCAGCAGCCAAGATCGGCAAATTACCTATGGCTACACCTTC.

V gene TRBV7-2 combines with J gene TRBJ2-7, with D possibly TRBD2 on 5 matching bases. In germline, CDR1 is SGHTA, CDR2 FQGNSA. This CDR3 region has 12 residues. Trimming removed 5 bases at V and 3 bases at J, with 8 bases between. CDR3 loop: CASSEGGYEQYF. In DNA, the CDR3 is TGTGCCAGCAGCGAGGGCGGCTACGAGCAGTACTTC.

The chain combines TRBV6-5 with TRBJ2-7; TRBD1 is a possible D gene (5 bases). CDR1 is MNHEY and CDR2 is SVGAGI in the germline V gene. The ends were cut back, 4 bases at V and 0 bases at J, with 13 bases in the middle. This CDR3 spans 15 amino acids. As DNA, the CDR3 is TGTGCCAGCAGTTTGGGGCCCCTTAGCTCCTACGAGCAGTACTTC. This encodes CASSLGPLSSYEQYF.

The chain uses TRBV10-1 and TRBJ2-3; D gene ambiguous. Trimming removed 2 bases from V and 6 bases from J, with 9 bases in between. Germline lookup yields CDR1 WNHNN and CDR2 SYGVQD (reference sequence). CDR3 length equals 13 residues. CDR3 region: CASSEPPLDTQYF. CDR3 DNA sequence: TGCGCCAGCAGTGAGCCGCCGTTGGATACGCAGTATTTT.

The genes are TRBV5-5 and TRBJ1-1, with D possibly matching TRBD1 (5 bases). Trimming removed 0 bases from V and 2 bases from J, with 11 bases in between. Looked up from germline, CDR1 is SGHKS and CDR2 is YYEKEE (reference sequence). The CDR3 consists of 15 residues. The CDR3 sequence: CASSLVTAFNTEAFF. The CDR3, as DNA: TGTGCCAGCAGCTTGGTGACAGCCTTCAACACTGAAGCTTTCTTT.